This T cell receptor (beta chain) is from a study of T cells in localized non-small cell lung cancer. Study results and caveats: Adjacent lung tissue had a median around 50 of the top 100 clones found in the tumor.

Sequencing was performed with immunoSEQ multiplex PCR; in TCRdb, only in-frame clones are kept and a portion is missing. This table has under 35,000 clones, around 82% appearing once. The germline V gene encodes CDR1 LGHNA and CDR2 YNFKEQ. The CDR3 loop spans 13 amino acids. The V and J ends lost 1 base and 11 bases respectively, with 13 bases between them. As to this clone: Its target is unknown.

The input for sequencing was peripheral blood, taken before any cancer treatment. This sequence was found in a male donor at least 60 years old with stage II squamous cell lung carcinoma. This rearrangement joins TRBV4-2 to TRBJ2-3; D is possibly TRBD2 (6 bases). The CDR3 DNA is TGTGCCAGCAGCCAAGCAAGCGGGTATGAGCAGTATTTT. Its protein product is CASSQASGYEQYF.